This is a list of T cell receptor beta chains from one sample in a study of siplizumab effects on memory and regulatory T cells. Clones were read by immunoSEQ multiplex PCR, and TCRdb kept only the in-frame ones, dropping some. The top ten hold about 1.4% of the sample, which has some 100,000 clones, roughly 94% seen once. The sequenced sample was non-Treg CD4+ T cells sorted from blood. The receptors originated from a human donor in good health. CDR3s include the opening cysteine and the closing phenylalanine or tryptophan. D genes are given only for firm matches. Clone size appears in some rows only: once, few, many, or a class for an expanded clone.

-,TRBJ2-5,TRBV5-1,TRBD2,TGCGCCAGCAGCAACGGACTAGCGGGAGGGCCGTCGGAGACCCAGTACTTC,CASSNGLAGGPSETQYF
-,TRBJ1-2,TRBV6-1,-,TGTGCCAGCAGTGAGCCAGAAAGCTATGGCTACACCTTC,CASSEPESYGYTF
-,TRBJ1-1,TRBV28,TRBD1,TGTGCCAGCAGTATTACGTTCGGGACAGGAGCTGAAAGGGCTTTCTTT,CASSITFGTGAERAFF
-,TRBJ2-1,TRBV28,-,TGTGCCAGCGGCCGGGCACCAAATGAGCAGTTCTTC,CASGRAPNEQFF
-,TRBJ2-3,TRBV14,-,TGTGCCAGCAGCCAACAGTTAGCCGGCACAGATACGCAGTATTTT,CASSQQLAGTDTQYF
-,TRBJ1-3,TRBV2,-,TGTGCCAGCAAAAGGGGGAACACCATATATTTT,CASKRGNTIYF
-,TRBJ2-7,TRBV5-5,-,TGTGCCAGCAGCGTGGAGATAATCCCGTCCTACGAGCAGTACTTC,CASSVEIIPSYEQYF
-,TRBJ2-7,TRBV7-2,TRBD2,TGTGCCAGCAGCTCCCCCCGGGAGGTCGGGGTTGAGCAGTACTTC,CASSSPREVGVEQYF
-,TRBJ1-3,TRBV5-1,-,TGCGCCAGCAGCTTGAACGGGGCGGGTGGAAACACCATATATTTT,CASSLNGAGGNTIYF
-,TRBJ2-7,TRBV11-1,TRBD1,TGTGCCAGCAGCCCAAATTTGGACAGGGGCCCTTTAGTGGTGTTCGAGCAGTACTTC,CASSPNLDRGPLVVFEQYF
-,TRBJ2-5,TRBV5-6,-,TGTGCCAGCAGCTTGGCCCATTCAGGGGCCCAGTACTTC,CASSLAHSGAQYF
-,TRBJ2-5,TRBV5-8,-,TGTGCCAGCAGCTTGTTCCCACGACAAGAGACCCAGTACTTC,CASSLFPRQETQYF
-,TRBJ1-2,TRBV7-2,-,TGTGCCAGCAGCTCCCGGGACCGGGATTATGGCTACACCTTC,CASSSRDRDYGYTF
-,TRBJ1-1,TRBV5-1,-,TGCGCCAGCAGCTTGAAGGTTGTGAACACTGAAGCTTTCTTT,CASSLKVVNTEAFF
few,TRBJ2-2,TRBV25-1,-,TGTGCCAGCAGTGCGTTGACTAGTACGACCGGGGAGCTGTTTTTT,CASSALTSTTGELFF
-,TRBJ1-4,TRBV5-1,-,TGCGCCAGCAGCTCCAGACCCGGATCAACTAATGAAAAACTGTTTTTT,CASSSRPGSTNEKLFF
-,TRBJ2-3,TRBV2,-,TGTGCCAGCGCCCAATCTAGCGTGGTAGATACGCAGTATTTT,CASAQSSVVDTQYF
-,TRBJ2-2,TRBV27,TRBD2,TGTGCCAGCAGTTTATCGGGACTAGCGGGAGGGATTATCACCGGGAAGCTGTTTTTT,CASSLSGLAGGIITGKLFF
-,TRBJ1-3,TRBV7-9,-,TGTGCCAGCAGCCCACTAGCATGGTCGGACTCTGGAAACACCATATATTTT,CASSPLAWSDSGNTIYF
-,TRBJ2-5,TRBV5-1,-,TGCGCCAGCAGCTTGGAGGTCGGCGGGGCTCAGAGAACCCAGTACTTC,CASSLEVGGAQRTQYF
-,TRBJ2-7,TRBV11-2,-,TGTGCCAGCAGCTCCACCTCCCTTAGGACGGTTCGCGAGCAGTACTTC,CASSSTSLRTVREQYF
-,TRBJ2-1,TRBV5-1,TRBD2,TGCGCCAGCAGCTTGGGGTCTAGCGGGAGCTACAATGAGCAGTTCTTC,CASSLGSSGSYNEQFF
-,TRBJ2-2,TRBV27,-,TGTGCCAGCACCCCCGGCCGGAACACCGGGGAGCTGTTTTTT,CASTPGRNTGELFF
-,TRBJ1-2,TRBV18,-,TGTGCCAGCTCGCCGCTCAGAGGCAACTATGGCTACACCTTC,CASSPLRGNYGYTF
-,TRBJ2-2,TRBV11-3,-,TGTGCCAGCAGCTTAGTCTTTGGGGCGAACACCGGGGAGCTGTTTTTT,CASSLVFGANTGELFF
-,TRBJ2-1,TRBV10-3,TRBD2,TGTGCCATCGGGGGACTAGCGGGAGGGGAGCAGTTCTTC,CAIGGLAGGEQFF
-,TRBJ2-1,TRBV5-1,TRBD1,TGCGCCAGCAGCTTTTGGCCCGGGACAGCAAACATAAATGAGCAGTTCTTC,CASSFWPGTANINEQFF
-,TRBJ2-3,TRBV14,-,TGTGCCAGCAGCCAGCCTAGACAGGGGAGGGGAGATACGCAGTATTTT,CASSQPRQGRGDTQYF
-,TRBJ1-4,TRBV2,-,TGTGCCAGCAGTCGTCAGGGGACTAGCGAAAAACTGTTTTTT,CASSRQGTSEKLFF
-,TRBJ1-2,TRBV28,-,TGTGCCAGCAGGGGTGGGGGGCACTACTATGGCTACACCTTC,CASRGGGHYYGYTF
-,TRBJ2-6,TRBV27,TRBD1,TGTGCCAGCAGTTATAGCCCGGGACAGCTCTCTGGGGCCAACGTCCTGACTTTC,CASSYSPGQLSGANVLTF
once,TRBJ1-5,TRBV5-1,TRBD1,TGCGCCAGCAGCGCGGGACAGGACAATCAGCCCCAGCATTTT,CASSAGQDNQPQHF
-,TRBJ1-5,TRBV7-9,-,TGTGCCAGCAGCTTAACCCCCTGGCAGGGAGGCAATCAGCCCCAGCATTTT,CASSLTPWQGGNQPQHF
-,TRBJ2-7,TRBV10-3,-,TGTGCCATCAGTGAGTCTCGGGCGGGGCGCTACGAGCAGTACTTC,CAISESRAGRYEQYF
-,TRBJ2-7,TRBV27,-,TGTGCCAGCAGTTTTTTTCAGGGGCGCAACGAGCAGTACTTC,CASSFFQGRNEQYF
-,TRBJ2-5,TRBV19,-,TGTGCCAGTAGTATTGAGCAAGAGACCCAGTACTTC,CASSIEQETQYF
once,TRBJ2-1,TRBV9,-,TGTGCCAGCAGCCCTAACCCCGTAGAGCGGTACAATGAGCAGTTCTTC,CASSPNPVERYNEQFF
-,TRBJ2-6,TRBV15,-,TGTGCCACCAGCAAAACTCTAGTCTCTGGGGCCAACGTCCTGACTTTC,CATSKTLVSGANVLTF
-,TRBJ1-3,TRBV4-1,-,TGCGCCAGCAGCCAACCCACTGGAAACACCATATATTTT,CASSQPTGNTIYF
-,TRBJ2-2,TRBV30,-,TGTGCCTGGAGTGAGGGCACAAGACCCGGGGAGCTGTTTTTT,CAWSEGTRPGELFF
-,TRBJ2-7,TRBV2,-,TGTGCCAGCAACCTGAGGGGGGGCGAGCAGTACTTC,CASNLRGGEQYF
-,TRBJ2-5,TRBV14,TRBD2,TGTGCCAGCAGCCAATCGACTAGCGGGTTGGGTTGGCAAGAGACCCAGTACTTC,CASSQSTSGLGWQETQYF
-,TRBJ2-4,TRBV11-2,TRBD2,TGTGCCAGCAGCTCCGGGGGGAACATTCAGTACTTC,CASSSGGNIQYF
-,TRBJ2-2,TRBV7-9,-,TGTGCCAGCAGCTTTCAGGGACCCACCGGGGAGCTGTTTTTT,CASSFQGPTGELFF
once,TRBJ1-5,TRBV6-6,-,TGTGCCAGCAGCAGACAGGTTAATCAGCCCCAGCATTTT,CASSRQVNQPQHF
once,TRBJ2-2,TRBV18,-,TGTGCCAGCTCACAGACCCAGACATCGAACACCGGGGAGCTGTTTTTT,CASSQTQTSNTGELFF
-,TRBJ2-5,TRBV11-3,-,TGTGCCAGCAGCTTTGCCTTTGGGGGGACCCAGTACTTC,CASSFAFGGTQYF
-,TRBJ2-2,TRBV19,TRBD1,TGTGCCAGTAGAAGGCCCACCGGGACAGGGGACACCGGGGAGCTGTTTTTT,CASRRPTGTGDTGELFF
-,TRBJ2-7,TRBV7-3,-,TGTGCCAGCAGCTTAACAGGACGGATTCAAGACTACGAGCAGTACTTC,CASSLTGRIQDYEQYF